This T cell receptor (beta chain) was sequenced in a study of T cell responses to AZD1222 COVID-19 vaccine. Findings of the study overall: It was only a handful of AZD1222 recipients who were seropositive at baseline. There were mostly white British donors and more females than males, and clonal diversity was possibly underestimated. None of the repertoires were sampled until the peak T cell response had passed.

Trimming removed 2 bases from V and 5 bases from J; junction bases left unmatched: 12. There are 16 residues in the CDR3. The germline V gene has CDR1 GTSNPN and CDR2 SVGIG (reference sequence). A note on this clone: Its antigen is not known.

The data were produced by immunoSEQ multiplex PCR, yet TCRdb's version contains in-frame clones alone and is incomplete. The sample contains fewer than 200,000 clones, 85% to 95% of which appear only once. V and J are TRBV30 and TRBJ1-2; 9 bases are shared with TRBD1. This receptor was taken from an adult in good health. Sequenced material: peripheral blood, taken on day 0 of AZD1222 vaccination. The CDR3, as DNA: TGTGCCTGGAGTTACGCGGGACAGGGCCGCCTATATGGCTACACCTTC. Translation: CAWSYAGQGRLYGYTF.